The 18 T cell receptor beta chains listed next were all sequenced from one sample in a study of vaccination and CD4 T cells after COVID-19. For these TCRs, the target antigens are not known. Treatment given: roughly 11-day PBMC culture with coronavirus spike peptide pools or control peptides (ViraFEST assay). Sequenced with the Oncomine TCR Beta short-read assay was DNA taken from cultured CD4+ T cells. MiXCR, applied by TCRdb to the PCR reads, yields one record per CDR3 protein. The table records about 7,600 distinct CDR3 sequences, 21% of them present only once. Source: CD4+ T cells from blood, cultured in vitro, taken after SARS-CoV-2 vaccination. The receptors shown here come from a human donor who had recovered from COVID-19.

J is TRBJ1-5 and V is TRBV19; D call uncertain. The V gene's germline CDR1 is LNHDA and CDR2 SQIVND (reference sequence). The V and J ends lost 1 base and 0 bases respectively, with 10 bases between them. CDR3 size: 16 residues. The CDR3 loop is CASSIGRGYSNQPQHF. The CDR3 region has the DNA TGTGCCAGTAGTATAGGCCGCGGGTATAGCAATCAGCCCCAGCATTTT.

This clonotype was observed a handful of times. The rearrangement links TRBV4-2 to TRBJ2-7; TRBD1 is a possible D gene (6 bases). The V gene's germline CDR1 is LGHNA and CDR2 YNFKEQ. This CDR3 comprises 15 residues. The V end lost 0 bases, the J end lost 3 bases, and 12 bases lay between the germline ends. The CDR3 loop reads CASSQEGTTHYEQYF. For the CDR3, the DNA is TGTGCCAGCAGCCAAGAGGGGACAACGCACTACGAGCAGTACTTC.

Relative to its sample, this clonotype is medium-sized. The chain employs TRBV7-2 and TRBJ2-1; D is possibly TRBD1 (5 bases). The CDR3 sequence is 13 residues long. CDR1 and CDR2 (germline): SGHTA, FQGNSA. Trimming left V 5 bases short and J 5 bases short, with 10 bases between. This chain's CDR3 is CASSLGQNNEQFF. In DNA, the CDR3 is TGTGCCAGCAGCCTGGGGCAGAACAATGAGCAGTTCTTC.

Concerning this clonotype: A far larger clone is one base from this, pointing to a likely read error. The rearrangement uses TRBV24-1 and TRBJ2-7; maybe TRBD1 (6 bases). Trimming took off 4 bases at V and 6 bases at J, with 9 bases between the two ends. Germline loops: CDR1 KGHDR, CDR2 SFDVKD. CDR3 size: 12 residues. CDR3 DNA: TGTGCCACCAGTGAAAACAGGGTCGAGCAGTACTTC. Amino acids: CATSENRVEQYF.

This clonotype was picked up a small number of times. The chain joins TRBV20-1 to TRBJ1-1; D unresolved. Looked up from germline, CDR1 is DFQATT and CDR2 is SNEGSKA (reference sequence). Between the trimmed V and J ends, which lost 5 bases and 3 bases, there was a span of 13 bases. The CDR3 totals 13 residues. The CDR3 protein is CSAPRTMHTEAFF. For the CDR3, the DNA is TGCAGTGCTCCCCGGACCATGCACACTGAAGCTTTCTTT.

The chain carries TRBV11-3 and TRBJ2-3, with a possible D match to TRBD2 (5 bases). Germline CDR1 reads SGHNT; CDR2 reads YENEEA. Trimming cost V 4 bases and J 4 bases, with 9 bases left between them. The CDR3 is 13 residues long. CDR3 DNA: TGTGCCAGCAGCTCGTCCGGGGCAGATACGCAGTATTTT. It codes for CASSSSGADTQYF.

This clonotype was seen more than once but under ten times. V gene TRBV21-1 combines with J gene TRBJ1-2; the D segment call TRBD1 is taken from the table without a DNA check. TRBV21-1 is a known pseudogene. The CDR3 has 15 residues. CDR3 protein: CASRNPTEQDYGYTF. The CDR3 nucleotides read TGTGCCAGCAGGAACCCGACAGAGCAGGACTATGGCTACACCTTC.

A few counts support this clonotype. The chain recombines TRBV28 with TRBJ1-2; TRBD1 aligns across 7 bases. Germline CDR1 is MDHEN and CDR2 is SYDVKM. V lost 5 bases, J lost 3 bases, and 9 bases stayed unmatched. This CDR3 comprises 15 residues. This CDR3 is CASSPPRDSYYGYTF. Here the CDR3 DNA reads TGTGCCAGCAGTCCCCCCCGGGACAGCTACTATGGCTACACCTTC.

This clonotype was observed a few times. This rearrangement joins TRBV6-1 to TRBJ1-2; a possible D gene is TRBD1 (6 bases). Per germline, CDR1 MNHNS and CDR2 SASEGT. The CDR3 sequence is 13 residues long. V was cut by 7 bases and J by 8 bases, with 17 bases left in between. The CDR3 DNA follows: TGTGCCAGCAACACCCAGGGGACTGGCGGCTACACCTTC. Protein sequence: CASNTQGTGGYTF.

This clonotype came up a few times. This sequence joins TRBV5-4 and TRBJ2-7, with 9 bases that match TRBD2. The CDR3 loop spans 15 amino acids. V lost 0 bases to trimming and J lost 6 bases; unmatched junction nucleotides: 7. In germline, CDR1 is SGHNT, CDR2 YYREEE (reference sequence). CDR3 residues: CASSLDIAGVAEQYF. CDR3 DNA sequence: TGTGCCAGCAGCTTGGATATAGCGGGAGTAGCCGAGCAGTACTTC.

This clonotype was detected many times. The rearrangement links TRBV5-4 to TRBJ1-2; the D is unclear. CDR1 and CDR2 (germline): SGHNT, YYREEE (reference sequence). Trimming cost V 1 base and J 2 bases, with 6 bases left between them. This CDR3 is built from 13 residues. The CDR3, as DNA: TGTGCCAGCAGCTTGTGGCTAAACTATGGCTACACCTTC. It translates to CASSLWLNYGYTF.

This chain uses TRBV7-8 with TRBJ2-1; no clear D gene. This CDR3 has 13 residues. V gave up 0 bases and J gave up 4 bases, with 4 bases separating them. Germline V gene sequence: CDR1 SGHVS, CDR2 FQNEAQ. The CDR3 sequence is CASSLANYNEQFF. The DNA for the CDR3 is TGTGCCAGCAGCTTAGCGAATTACAATGAGCAGTTCTTC.

V and J are TRBV20-1 and TRBJ2-7, with TRBD2 identical over 7 bases. The germline gives CDR1 DFQATT, CDR2 SNEGSKA (reference sequence). V shed 0 bases, J shed 0 bases, and the junction held 8 bases outside the gene matches. The CDR3 is 16 amino acids. CDR3 protein: CSARDPGGGPSYEQYF. The CDR3 DNA sequence: TGCAGTGCTAGAGATCCCGGGGGAGGGCCCTCCTACGAGCAGTACTTC.

This chain joins TRBV10-3 and TRBJ1-5; D possibly corresponds to TRBD1 (5 bases). V lost 10 bases, J lost 1 base, and 20 bases lay in between. The CDR3 loop spans 16 amino acids. CDR1 is ENHRY and CDR2 is SYGVKD in the germline V gene. CDR3 DNA: TGTGCCACCACCGCACATGGGGACGAAAGCAATCAGCCCCAGCATTTT. Residues: CATTAHGDESNQPQHF.

This clonotype was observed many times. V and J are TRBV27 and TRBJ1-2, with D tentatively TRBD1 (6 bases). V was clipped by 6 bases and J by 2 bases, with 13 bases between them. From germline, CDR1 is MNHEY and CDR2 SMNVEV (reference sequence). This CDR3 is 14 amino acids long. DNA of the CDR3: TGTGCCAGCAGGGCACAGGGCCGCAACTATGGCTACACCTTC. Translation gives CASRAQGRNYGYTF.

Sample share makes this clonotype medium-sized. CDR3 region: CASSSRGNQPQHF. The DNA for the CDR3 is TGTGCCAGCAGCTCCCGGGGGAATCAGCCCCAGCATTTT. The V call is TRBV7-2, the J call TRBJ1-5; weak D call: TRBD1 (5 bases). V dropped 4 bases and J dropped 4 bases, with 8 bases sitting between them. CDR1 is SGHTA, CDR2 FQGNSA, per germline. The CDR3 consists of 13 residues.

By share, this clonotype ranks as medium-sized. The V call is TRBV20-1, the J call TRBJ2-1; D may be TRBD2 (6 bases). Germline CDR1 and CDR2: DFQATT and SNEGSKA (reference sequence). This CDR3 has 16 residues. The ends were cut back, 0 bases at V and 9 bases at J, with 21 bases in the middle. In DNA form, the CDR3 reads TGCAGTGCTAGAGATGTTCGGGGGAGACTCGGTCCTGAGCAGTTCTTC. This gives the protein CSARDVRGRLGPEQFF.

CDR3 sequence reads: CASSSGQKASTDTQYF. The CDR3, as DNA: TGTGCCAGCAGCTCGGGACAGAAGGCTAGCACAGATACGCAGTATTTT. The chain joins TRBV5-4 to TRBJ2-3, with 7 positions matching TRBD1. V shed 3 bases, J shed 0 bases, and the junction held 7 bases outside the gene matches. The CDR3 runs to 16 residues. Germline V gives CDR1 SGHNT, CDR2 YYREEE (reference sequence).